This T cell receptor (beta chain) comes out of a study of blood T cell repertoires in COVID-19. Study overall: Sample material is recorded as cDNA or gDNA derived from T cells, B-cell-depleted T cells, or PBMCs.

TCRdb keeps only in-frame clones here, not all; method: immunoSEQ multiplex PCR. The sample yields about 320,000 clones, roughly nine tenths seen once. Participants' own reports of clinical history determined their cohort assignment. From germline, CDR1 is SNHLY and CDR2 FYNNEI. Trimming cost V 3 bases and J 4 bases, with 10 bases left between them. The CDR3 is made up of 14 amino acids. The TCR originated in a man in his 60s who had recovered from COVID-19. Sample: PBMCs or T cells enriched from blood (not recorded which). V is TRBV2 and J is TRBJ1-5; no definite D call. The CDR3 DNA is TGTGCCAGCAGTGAGGAGATTGGTAATCAGCCCCAGCATTTT. Translated, it gives CASSEEIGNQPQHF.